Reported below is one T cell receptor beta chain. Its specificity is unknown. Per the germline V gene, CDR1 is MDHEN and CDR2 is SYDVKM. Trimming left V 1 base short and J 8 bases short, with 8 bases between. This CDR3 is 12 amino acids long. None of the donors, who were healthy HIV-negative adults, had recently had acute infections or vaccinations. Under the authors' procedure: Junction-only immunoSEQ data arrived without quality scores, meaning filtering differed. Libraries were prepared by immunoSEQ multiplex PCR; TCRdb keeps only in-frame clonotypes and omits some of them. Clone size and V and J calls were adopted from that table, with D and trimming inferred from the DNA. The table records approximately 2.3 million clones, 90% to 95% of them present only once. This specimen comes from a study of shared clonotypes between healthy human individuals. Study-wide results and limits: Rarefaction exposed incomplete sorted-subset sequencing despite large depth.

The sequence was collected from a man younger than 30 in good health. Some clones in this sample may be carry-over from other donors' samples. This chain connects TRBV28 to TRBJ1-1, with no clear D. Sequenced material: naive CD4+ T cells from PBMCs. Subset meaning: CD45RA+ positively selected. The CDR3 spells CASSLYPAEAFF. The DNA for the CDR3 is TGTGCCAGCAGTTTATATCCCGCCGAAGCTTTCTTT.